What follows describes a single T cell receptor (beta chain). Per germline, CDR1 SEHNR and CDR2 FQNEAQ (reference sequence). The CDR3 loop spans 15 amino acids. The V end lost 10 bases, the J end lost 5 bases, and 23 bases lay between the germline ends. Sequencing used immunoSEQ multiplex PCR; TCRdb keeps in-frame clones, though not all of them. In the table there are 50,000 or so clones, 65% to 90% of which are singletons. This record belongs to a study of control samples from healthy donors and cancer patients. The source is a woman aged 50 to 60 with lung cancer. The chain joins TRBV7-9 to TRBJ1-1, with no clear D. The sample consisted of PBMCs. CDR3: CATSPGGLRVTEAFF. CDR3 in DNA: TGTGCCACTTCACCCGGAGGGCTCCGGGTAACTGAAGCTTTCTTT.